These 20 T cell receptor beta chains originate from one sample sequenced in a study of graft-versus-host responses after intestinal transplantation. No antigen is known for these receptors. Sequenced by immunoSEQ multiplex PCR; TCRdb stores in-frame clones only, minus some. Among 80,000 to 95,000 clones listed, more than 85% were seen once. The source was unstimulated CD8+ T cells sorted from spleen or lymph node cells, collected before intestinal transplant. These receptors came from a human donor who received an intestinal transplant.

V gene TRBV6-6 combines with J gene TRBJ1-5; no clear D gene. The CDR3 has 11 residues. The V gene lost 6 bases and the J gene lost 6 bases, with 6 bases spanning the gap. Per germline, CDR1 MNHNY and CDR2 SVGAGI (reference sequence). The CDR3 region is CASRSRQPQHF. In DNA, the CDR3 is TGTGCCAGCAGGAGTCGTCAGCCCCAGCATTTT.

V is TRBV27 and J is TRBJ1-1, with 9 bases lining up with TRBD1. Germline trimming cut 5 bases from V and 5 bases from J; bases unmatched to any gene: 6. The length of the CDR3 is 14 residues. Germline loops: CDR1 MNHEY, CDR2 SMNVEV (reference sequence). CDR3 in amino acids: CASSRTGGETEAFF. The CDR3 DNA reads as TGTGCCAGCAGTCGTACAGGGGGCGAGACTGAAGCTTTCTTT.

The CDR3 spells CASSQDGVRLAGKQETQYF. The CDR3 nucleotides read TGCGCCAGCAGCCAAGATGGGGTGAGGCTAGCGGGGAAACAAGAGACCCAGTACTTC. This chain links TRBV4-3 with TRBJ2-5; 9 bases agree with TRBD2. CDR1 and CDR2 from the germline V gene are LGHNA and YSLEER. Unmatched junction bases numbered 13, after V lost 0 bases and J lost 2 bases. This CDR3 region has 19 residues.

V gene TRBV4-1 combines with J gene TRBJ2-7; no clear D gene. Germline-derived CDR1 and CDR2 are MGHRA and YSYEKL. The CDR3 length is 13 residues. Trimming cost V 5 bases and J 5 bases, with 13 bases left between them. The CDR3 sequence: CASSYSIGNEQYF. The CDR3 DNA reads as TGCGCCAGCAGCTACAGTATTGGAAACGAGCAGTACTTC.

The chain combines TRBV4-3 with TRBJ2-7; perhaps TRBD1 as D (5 bases). The V end was cut by 1 base, the J end by 2 bases, with 9 bases between. Germline V gene data show CDR1 as LGHNA and CDR2 as YSLEER. This CDR3 contains 14 residues. Here the CDR3 reads CASSQVGAAYEQYF. As DNA, the CDR3 is TGCGCCAGCAGCCAAGTTGGGGCCGCCTACGAGCAGTACTTC.

The CDR3 here is CASSLMSEQFF. In DNA, the CDR3 is TGTGCCAGCTCCTTAATGAGCGAGCAGTTCTTC. The chain is built from TRBV6-6 and TRBJ2-1; D gene ambiguous. Germline V gene sequence: CDR1 MNHNY, CDR2 SVGAGI (reference sequence). This CDR3 has 11 residues. Trimming removed 8 bases from V and 10 bases from J, with 12 bases in between.

The V and J genes are TRBV6-6 and TRBJ2-7; possible D gene TRBD2, 6 bases. CDR1 is MNHNY, CDR2 SVGAGI, per germline (reference sequence). Trimming cost V 8 bases and J 2 bases, with 10 bases left between them. The CDR3 runs to 12 residues. CDR3: CASHGGPYEQYF. CDR3 nucleotide sequence: TGTGCCAGCCATGGAGGGCCCTACGAGCAGTACTTC.

The V and J genes are TRBV30 and TRBJ1-1; D is unclear. Trimming pared 2 bases from V and 4 bases from J, leaving 11 bases between. The CDR3 consists of 13 residues. Germline V gene sequence: CDR1 GTSNPN, CDR2 SVGIG (reference sequence). This CDR3 reads CAWSLDSTTEAFF. The CDR3 coding sequence is TGTGCCTGGAGTCTAGACTCGACCACTGAAGCTTTCTTT.

The chain couples TRBV13 to TRBJ2-4; 7 bases match TRBD2. The germline V gene encodes CDR1 PRHDT and CDR2 FYEKMQ (reference sequence). This CDR3 has 16 residues. J was trimmed by 4 bases and V by 4 bases; bases with no gene match: 10. Here the CDR3 reads CASSSNLGGSKNIQYF. In DNA form, the CDR3 reads TGTGCCAGCAGCTCAAACCTCGGGGGGAGTAAAAACATTCAGTACTTC.

V gene TRBV7-6 combines with J gene TRBJ1-1; 11 bases are a match to TRBD1. The germline CDR1 and CDR2 sequences are SGHVS and FNYEAQ. The CDR3 is made up of 16 amino acids. Trimming cost V 5 bases and J 4 bases; bases outside gene matches: 9. This CDR3 reads CASSTGQGARGTEAFF. The CDR3 DNA reads TGTGCCAGCAGCACAGGACAGGGGGCGAGGGGCACTGAAGCTTTCTTT.

The chain employs TRBV30 and TRBJ2-1; D gene unclear. Looked up from germline, CDR1 is GTSNPN and CDR2 is SVGIG (reference sequence). This CDR3 spans 12 amino acids. Trimming shortened V by 2 bases and J by 4 bases, and 6 bases separated the two germline ends. The CDR3 reads CAWSSTYNEQFF. The CDR3 bases are TGTGCCTGGAGTAGCACTTACAATGAGCAGTTCTTC.

This clone was seen a single time. Within the sample, other DNA sequences also encode this same CDR3. The J gene is TRBJ2-7, the V gene TRBV4-3; 9 bases line up with TRBD1. The CDR3 is 15 residues long. Per the germline V gene, CDR1 is LGHNA and CDR2 is YSLEER. V lost 0 bases to trimming and J lost 3 bases; unmatched junction nucleotides: 3. The CDR3 sequence is CASSQEGTGSYEQYF. DNA of the CDR3: TGCGCCAGCAGCCAAGAAGGGACAGGGAGCTACGAGCAGTACTTC.

The chain employs TRBV19 and TRBJ1-5, with a weak D call TRBD1 (5 bases). CDR3 length equals 13 residues. V was clipped by 7 bases and J by 4 bases, with 11 bases between them. Germline loops: CDR1 LNHDA, CDR2 SQIVND (reference sequence). CDR3 loop: CASTMTENQPQHF. The CDR3 nucleotides read TGTGCCAGTACCATGACAGAAAATCAGCCCCAGCATTTT. Complete variable domain (other parts from reference TRBV19 and TRBJ1-5): DGGITQSPKYLFRKEGQNVTLSCEQNLNHDAMYWYRQDPGQGLRLIYYSQIVNDFQKGDIAEGYSVSREKKESFPLTVTSAQKNPTAFYLCASTMTENQPQHFGDGTRLSIL.

This rearrangement joins TRBV10-3 to TRBJ2-3, with 7 bases that match TRBD1. Germline CDR1 reads ENHRY; CDR2 reads SYGVKD. V lost 1 base to trimming and J lost 7 bases; unmatched junction nucleotides: 5. The length of the CDR3 is 14 residues. The CDR3 nucleotides are TGTGCCATCAGTGAGTTAGGGGGCGCGTATACGCAGTATTTT. Its translation: CAISELGGAYTQYF.

The genes are TRBV19 and TRBJ1-4; 9 bases align to TRBD1. The CDR3 is made up of 15 amino acids. J gave up 6 bases and V 5 bases, and 7 bases lay outside the gene matches. Germline CDR1 and CDR2: LNHDA and SQIVND (reference sequence). The CDR3 coding sequence is TGTGCCAGTAGTGGCCAACAGGGGGCTGATGAAAAACTGTTTTTT. Translation: CASSGQQGADEKLFF.

This chain uses TRBV4-1 with TRBJ2-3, with 7 bases aligning to TRBD2. V dropped 1 base and J dropped 2; count of bases not matched to a gene: 6. CDR1 is MGHRA and CDR2 is YSYEKL in the germline V gene. The CDR3 is 16 residues long. This CDR3 is CASSQAGTTITDTQYF. The CDR3 DNA follows: TGCGCCAGCAGCCAAGCCGGGACTACAATCACAGATACGCAGTATTTT.

In this sample, this clone turned up a few times. The V call is TRBV6-1, the J call TRBJ1-6; D is possibly TRBD1 (6 bases). The CDR3 runs to 15 residues. The V end lost 1 base, the J end lost 5 bases, and 9 bases lay between the germline ends. The germline V gene has CDR1 MNHNS and CDR2 SASEGT. The CDR3 loop is CASSEGAGDNSPLHF. CDR3 nucleotide sequence: TGTGCCAGCAGTGAAGGAGCAGGGGATAATTCACCCCTCCACTTT.

The rearrangement links TRBV29-1 to TRBJ1-1; 8 bases agree with TRBD1. The CDR3 has 13 amino acids. Germline trimming cut 4 bases from V and 4 bases from J; bases unmatched to any gene: 5. Per germline, CDR1 SQVTM and CDR2 ANQGSEA. The CDR3 is CSVAGGLGTEAFF. In DNA, the CDR3 is TGCAGCGTTGCAGGGGGCCTGGGCACTGAAGCTTTCTTT.

This chain uses TRBV5-4 with TRBJ1-2, with TRBD1 as a possible D gene (6 bases). V was clipped by 2 bases and J by 6 bases, with 17 bases between them. The CDR3 contains 15 residues. Germline loops: CDR1 SGHNT, CDR2 YYREEE (reference sequence). CDR3 in amino acids: CASSLRGGGGDGYTF. The CDR3 bases are TGTGCCAGCAGCTTACGCGGCGGGGGGGGCGATGGCTACACCTTC.

This clone was detected once. This chain links TRBV5-1 with TRBJ1-1; TRBD1 agrees at 7 bases. V was pared by 0 bases and J by 9 bases, with 8 bases of the junction left unmatched. The CDR3 runs 14 residues. Germline lookup yields CDR1 SGHRS and CDR2 YFSETQ. CDR3 protein: CASSLDRQGLKAFF. Written as DNA, the CDR3 is TGCGCCAGCAGCTTGGACCGACAGGGCCTGAAAGCTTTCTTT. Using reference TRBV5-1 and TRBJ1-1 for the parts outside the CDR3, the full variable domain is KAGVTQTPRYLIKTRGQQVTLSCSPISGHRSVSWYQQTPGQGLQFLFEYFSETQRNKGNFPGRFSGRQFSNSRSEMNVSTLELGDSALYLCASSLDRQGLKAFFGQGTRLTVV.